The rows below give T cell receptor beta chains drawn from one sample of a study of blood T cell repertoires in COVID-19. The data were produced by immunoSEQ multiplex PCR, yet TCRdb's version contains in-frame clones alone and is incomplete. The table lists 40,000 to 50,000 clones, less than 95% of them singletons. Sequenced material: peripheral blood. All receptors derive from a man between 65 and 80 years old with acute or convalescent COVID-19. Both conserved end residues are part of each CDR3. Some rows have no size entry. The others give once, few or many, or a class for an expanded clone.

clone_size	v_call	j_call	cdr3_aa
NA	TRBV18	TRBJ2-6	CASSRTDSGANVLTF
NA	TRBV6-5	TRBJ1-1	CASSSQVQNTEAFF
NA	TRBV6-6	TRBJ1-5	CASRDWGTANQPQHF
NA	TRBV7-9	TRBJ2-5	CASSPPFRVGGTQYF
once	TRBV30	TRBJ1-4	CAWSGPWEGGEKLFF
NA	TRBV6-5	TRBJ1-5	CASSYSTPTGWQPQHF
NA	TRBV11-2	TRBJ2-7	CASSLVPGYEQYF
NA	TRBV30	TRBJ1-5	CAWDRNNQPQHF
NA	TRBV24-1	TRBJ2-2	CATSDPPGPGTGFAGELFF
NA	TRBV6-2/TRBV6-3	TRBJ1-4	CASSYSGTANEKLFF
NA	TRBV5-5	TRBJ1-5	CASSPATPGQKEPQHF
NA	TRBV5-1	TRBJ1-2	CASSLAAIERGGYTF
NA	TRBV28	TRBJ1-2	CASSPRQGRGYTF
NA	TRBV4-2	TRBJ2-7	CASSQLSAYEQYF
NA	TRBV15	TRBJ2-3	CATSRDGGVAWGSTDTQYF
NA	TRBV23-1	TRBJ1-1	CASSLTGMGKDTEAFF
NA	TRBV4-1	TRBJ1-5	CASSRATGQGALGNQPQHF
few	TRBV3-1/TRBV3-2	TRBJ1-1	CASSWKGQGTLNTEAFF
NA	TRBV5-1	TRBJ1-4	CASSGRGEKLFF
NA	TRBV4-3	TRBJ1-1	CASSLGTGEAFF
once	TRBV12-5	TRBJ2-5	CASGSNYRGTQYF
once	TRBV4-1	TRBJ1-2	CASSQDSSRVVTYGYTF
NA	TRBV7-9	TRBJ1-1	CASIGGALNTEAFF
NA	TRBV4-1	TRBJ2-7	CASSQAGLAGGLPYEQYF
NA	TRBV6-2/TRBV6-3	TRBJ1-2	CASSYRGAIGYTF
NA	TRBV2	TRBJ1-5	CASEDRRRNQPQHF
NA	TRBV7-2	TRBJ1-3	CASSPSPGTGVGNTIYF
NA	TRBV18	TRBJ2-1	CASSPGGSYNEQFF
NA	TRBV18	TRBJ1-1	CASSPVETTEAFF
NA	TRBV18	TRBJ1-4	CASSPTGVLEKLFF
NA	TRBV7-2	TRBJ1-5	CASSFYAGTGPKAQHF
NA	TRBV30	TRBJ2-7	CVAGVYRFPNRRGDYEQYF
once	TRBV5-1	TRBJ2-7	CASSLVNSQTPYEQYF
NA	TRBV7-2	TRBJ2-1	CASSFHRDNEQFF
NA	TRBV9	TRBJ1-5	CASSVAGNSNQPQHF
once	TRBV5-4	TRBJ1-6	CASSLYSSYNSPLHF
NA	TRBV11-3	TRBJ1-2	CARQGGYTF
NA	TRBV2	TRBJ2-2	CASVNLERGPGELFF
NA	TRBV11-2	TRBJ2-5	CASSLGSRTQYF
NA	TRBV10-3	TRBJ2-3	CAIMAQTSGASTDTQYF
once	TRBV5-1	TRBJ2-1	CASSLGDSRNEQFF
NA	TRBV19	TRBJ2-1	CASSIEEESHEQFF
NA	TRBV5-1	TRBJ2-1	CASSLGRQGVDEQFF
once	TRBV7-9	TRBJ2-7	CASSSIKTGGYEQYF
NA	TRBV19	TRBJ1-5	CASSISGSNQPQHF
once	TRBV30	TRBJ1-3	CAWSLGTAGNTIYF
NA	TRBV6-2/TRBV6-3	TRBJ2-3	CASSYSRPKRGVTDTQYF
NA	TRBV27	TRBJ2-7	CASSSPGTAKYEQYF
NA	TRBV2	TRBJ2-7	CASGTSGYYEQYF